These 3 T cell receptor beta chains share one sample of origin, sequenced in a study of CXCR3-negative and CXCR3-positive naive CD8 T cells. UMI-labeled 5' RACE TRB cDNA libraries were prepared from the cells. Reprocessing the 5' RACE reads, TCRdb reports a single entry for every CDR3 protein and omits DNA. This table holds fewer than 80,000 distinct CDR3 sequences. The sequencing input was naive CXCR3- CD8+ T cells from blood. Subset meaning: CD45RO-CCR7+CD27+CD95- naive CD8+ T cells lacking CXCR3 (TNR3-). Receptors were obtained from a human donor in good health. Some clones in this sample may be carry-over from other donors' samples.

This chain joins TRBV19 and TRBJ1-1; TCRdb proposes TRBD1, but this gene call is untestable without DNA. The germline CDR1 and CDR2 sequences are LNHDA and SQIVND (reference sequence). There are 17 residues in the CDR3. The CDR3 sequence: CASSIGTITPVNTEAFF.

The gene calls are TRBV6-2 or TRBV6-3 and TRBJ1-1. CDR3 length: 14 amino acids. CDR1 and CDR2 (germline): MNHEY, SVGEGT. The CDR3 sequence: CASSYVGRGTEAFF.

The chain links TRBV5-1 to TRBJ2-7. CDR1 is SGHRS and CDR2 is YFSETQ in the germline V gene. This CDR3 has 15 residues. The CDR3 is CASSLVGGMAYEQYF.